One and the same sample provided the 30 T cell receptor beta chains below, sequenced in a study of monozygotic twins with inflammatory bowel disease. TCRdb re-called the 5' RACE reads, yielding one record per CDR3 amino acid sequence without DNA. Its table records about 110,000 distinct CDR3 sequences. The sequenced sample was blood. The source of these receptors is a human donor with ulcerative colitis or Crohn's disease, or a healthy co-twin of an affected twin (not recorded which).

The V gene is TRBV6-2 or TRBV6-3, the J gene TRBJ1-2. The CDR3 spans 14 residues. Germline values: CDR1 MNHEY, CDR2 SVGEGT. The CDR3 loop is CASKRPGDFYGYTF.

The chain employs TRBV20-1 and TRBJ1-5; absent DNA, TCRdb's TRBD1 call cannot be checked. Germline CDR1 reads DFQATT; CDR2 reads SNEGSKA (reference sequence). This CDR3 contains 14 residues. The CDR3 is CSARQGSRNQPQHF.

The chain combines TRBV4-2 with TRBJ1-5; no DNA is available, so the TRBD1 call from TCRdb remains unchecked. Germline lookup yields CDR1 LGHNA and CDR2 YNFKEQ. The CDR3 covers 15 residues. The CDR3 here is CASSQGWTGVEAQHF.

J is TRBJ2-1 and V is TRBV12-3 or TRBV12-4; TCRdb reports TRBD2, a call that lacks DNA to check it against. This CDR3 is built from 14 residues. The CDR3 spells CASSWGLAGNEQFF.

The rearrangement uses TRBV3-1 and TRBJ2-7; the D call from TCRdb, TRBD1, cannot be confirmed without DNA. This CDR3 has 17 residues. The germline V gene has CDR1 LGHDT and CDR2 YNNKEL (reference sequence). This CDR3 reads CASSFNRGSPISYEQYF.

The CDR3 sequence is CASSQGWVGNYGYTF. This rearrangement joins TRBV3-1 to TRBJ1-2. Germline V gene lookup returns CDR1 LGHDT and CDR2 YNNKEL (reference sequence). The CDR3 has 15 amino acids.

The chain carries TRBV4-3 and TRBJ1-3. Germline assignment: CDR1 LGHNA and CDR2 YSLEER. CDR3 length: 16 amino acids. This CDR3 is CASSQELGEAGNTIYF.

The rearrangement links TRBV30 to TRBJ2-4; lacking DNA, the TRBD1 call made by TCRdb goes unchecked. This CDR3 has 14 residues. CDR1 is GTSNPN and CDR2 is SVGIG in the germline V gene (reference sequence). The CDR3 is CAWSPSSGAGIQYF.

This sequence joins TRBV6-1 and TRBJ2-5; TCRdb's D gene call, TRBD1, goes unchecked for lack of DNA. In germline, CDR1 is MNHNS, CDR2 SASEGT. The CDR3 has 14 amino acids. The CDR3 here is CASRPGGDQETQYF.

J is TRBJ2-3 and V is TRBV7-9; TCRdb outputs TRBD1, but without DNA this stays unchecked. Germline CDR1 reads SEHNR; CDR2 reads FQNEAQ (reference sequence). CDR3 length equals 11 residues. The CDR3 protein is CASNQVGGKYF.

The chain uses TRBV7-8 and TRBJ2-7; TCRdb gives TRBD1 as the D gene, but with no DNA this cannot be confirmed. The germline V gene encodes CDR1 SGHVS and CDR2 FQNEAQ. The CDR3 contains 15 residues. The CDR3 loop is CASSLAGQGGSEQYF.

This chain connects TRBV29-1 to TRBJ1-1. CDR1 and CDR2 (germline): SQVTM, ANQGSEA. This CDR3 spans 14 amino acids. CDR3 amino acids: CSVEAREGSTEAFF. The full variable domain, in which reference TRBV29-1 and TRBJ1-1 provide the parts outside the CDR3, is SAVISQKPSRDICQRGTSLTIQCQVDSQVTMMFWYRQQPGQSLTLIATANQGSEATYESGFVIDKFPISRPNLTFSTLTVSNMSPEDSSIYLCSVEAREGSTEAFFGQGTRLTVV.

This sequence joins TRBV5-1 and TRBJ2-1; the D call of TRBD1 rests on TCRdb alone, since no DNA is present to check it. Germline CDR1 SGHRS, CDR2 YFSETQ. The CDR3 totals 14 residues. CDR3 sequence reads: CASSLSQKGDEQFF.

V gene TRBV12-3 or TRBV12-4 combines with J gene TRBJ1-1; TCRdb's D call, TRBD1, is unchecked because there is no DNA. The CDR3 spans 14 residues. CDR3 amino acids: CASVRTGTNTEAFF.

This chain links TRBV7-9 with TRBJ1-1. The CDR3 totals 13 residues. Germline V gene sequence: CDR1 SEHNR, CDR2 FQNEAQ (reference sequence). The CDR3 protein is CASSLGEGTEAFF.

V usage is TRBV5-1 and J usage is TRBJ2-5; TCRdb picks TRBD2, but there is no DNA to check that call. The length of the CDR3 is 15 residues. The germline V gene has CDR1 SGHRS and CDR2 YFSETQ. The CDR3 protein is CASSLPGGLGETQYF.

This chain uses TRBV10-3 with TRBJ1-1. CDR3 length: 14 amino acids. Germline assignment: CDR1 ENHRY and CDR2 SYGVKD. This CDR3 reads CAISEWAGNTEAFF.

The chain uses TRBV7-8 and TRBJ2-5; absent DNA, TCRdb's TRBD1 call cannot be checked. CDR1 and CDR2 from the germline V gene are SGHVS and FQNEAQ. This CDR3 comprises 15 residues. The CDR3 region is CASSSYRGGGETQYF.

The chain links TRBV12-3 or TRBV12-4 to TRBJ2-5; checking the TCRdb D call of TRBD1 is not possible without DNA. The CDR3 contains 13 residues. CDR3 region: CASTFRGQETQYF.

The chain has TRBV7-9 and TRBJ2-3. The CDR3 runs 12 residues. Germline V gives CDR1 SEHNR, CDR2 FQNEAQ (reference sequence). This CDR3 is CASSLEPDTQYF.

The rearrangement joins TRBV20-1 to TRBJ2-2; TCRdb picks TRBD2, but there is no DNA to check that call. The CDR3 is 16 residues long. Germline V CDR1 and CDR2: DFQATT, SNEGSKA (reference sequence). The CDR3 region is CSAPPSGRGGTGELFF.

V and J are TRBV2 and TRBJ1-1; TCRdb gives TRBD1 as the D gene, but with no DNA this cannot be confirmed. Germline values: CDR1 SNHLY, CDR2 FYNNEI. CDR3 length equals 15 residues. The CDR3: CASSEGARGNTEAFF.

The rearrangement joins TRBV4-1 to TRBJ1-4. CDR1 and CDR2 (germline): MGHRA, YSYEKL. The CDR3 contains 12 residues. CDR3 sequence reads: CASSQVGEKLFF.

The chain is built from TRBV6-2 or TRBV6-3 and TRBJ1-1; the TCRdb D gene call, TRBD1, has no DNA to confirm it. Germline V gene lookup returns CDR1 MNHEY and CDR2 SVGEGT. The CDR3 loop spans 16 amino acids. The CDR3 sequence: CASSYFRDIMNTEAFF.

The chain combines TRBV12-3 or TRBV12-4 with TRBJ2-7; without DNA, the TCRdb call of TRBD1 cannot be checked. This CDR3 has 15 residues. The CDR3 sequence: CASSFTGEFGSEQYF.

The chain carries TRBV3-1 and TRBJ2-5; TCRdb picks TRBD2, but there is no DNA to check that call. This CDR3 is built from 15 residues. Germline assignment: CDR1 LGHDT and CDR2 YNNKEL (reference sequence). The CDR3 reads CASSQDSGLVQTQYF.

The CDR3 protein is CASSQGAGWYNEQFF. This chain uses TRBV5-1 with TRBJ2-1; TCRdb's assignment of TRBD2 cannot be checked, as there is no DNA. Germline V gene sequence: CDR1 SGHRS, CDR2 YFSETQ. The CDR3 totals 15 residues.

This sequence joins TRBV7-9 and TRBJ2-2; with no DNA, the TCRdb D assignment of TRBD2 cannot be verified. Germline V gene sequence: CDR1 SEHNR, CDR2 FQNEAQ (reference sequence). The CDR3 loop spans 16 amino acids. The CDR3 protein is CASSLGLAVNTGELFF.

The rearrangement links TRBV7-8 to TRBJ1-6; as DNA is missing, the TRBD1 call by TCRdb cannot be tested. The CDR3 covers 15 residues. The germline V gene has CDR1 SGHVS and CDR2 FQNEAQ. The CDR3 loop reads CASSSRVEAGSPLHF.

This chain uses TRBV7-9 with TRBJ2-1; TCRdb proposes TRBD1, but this gene call is untestable without DNA. The CDR3 spans 16 residues. CDR1 is SEHNR and CDR2 is FQNEAQ in the germline V gene (reference sequence). CDR3 region: CASTHEGSHYGNEQFF.